Following are 8 T cell receptor beta chains from one sample sequenced in a study of T cell repertoires in cytomegalovirus infection. TCRdb re-called the reads through MiXCR, storing one row per CDR3 protein. This sample has 490,000 or so distinct CDR3 sequences, with over 9% found just once. The sample consisted of PBMCs. The receptors originated from a human donor in good health (CMV status not recorded). Some clones in this sample may be carry-over from other donors' samples.

This clonotype was seen repeatedly, ten times or more. This chain uses TRBV6-2 or TRBV6-3 with TRBJ2-2; D unresolved. The CDR3 has 15 residues. Germline CDR1 reads MNHEY; CDR2 reads SVGEGT. Trimming left V 4 bases short and J 6 bases short, with 15 bases between. CDR3 region: CASSSAFGFAGELFF. CDR3 sequence (DNA): TGTGCCAGCAGTTCGGCGTTCGGGTTTGCCGGGGAGCTGTTTTTT.

This clonotype was counted many times. The rearrangement uses TRBV12-3 or TRBV12-4 and TRBJ1-2, with TRBD1 identical over 12 bases. CDR3 length equals 16 residues. Trimming at V came to 6 bases and at J to 4 bases, leaving 9 bases not matched to a gene. The CDR3, as DNA: TGTGCCAGCAGCCCGTCCGGGACAGGGGGCGTCTATGGCTACACCTTC. Its translation: CASSPSGTGGVYGYTF.

This clonotype was counted a few times. The chain links TRBV12-3 or TRBV12-4 to TRBJ2-1, with D perhaps TRBD2 (5 bases). The V and J ends lost 2 bases and 8 bases respectively, with 10 bases between them. The CDR3 is 13 residues long. CDR3 residues: CASSLISGDEQFF. CDR3 in DNA: TGTGCCAGCAGTTTAATAAGCGGCGATGAGCAGTTCTTC.

This clonotype occurred many times. The chain combines TRBV5-5 with TRBJ2-5; the D is unclear. Trimming took off 0 bases at V and 0 bases at J, with 6 bases between the two ends. This CDR3 contains 14 residues. Germline V CDR1 and CDR2: SGHKS, YYEKEE (reference sequence). CDR3 residues: CASSLVPNQETQYF. CDR3 in DNA: TGTGCCAGCAGCTTGGTGCCGAACCAAGAGACCCAGTACTTC.

The rearrangement joins TRBV27 to TRBJ2-2; no clear D gene. The CDR3 extends over 16 amino acids. Germline lookup yields CDR1 MNHEY and CDR2 SMNVEV (reference sequence). V dropped 6 bases and J dropped 7 bases, with 21 bases sitting between them. The CDR3 DNA sequence: TGTGCCAGCAGCCCGGTAGTGGGCAGTACACACGGGGAGCTGTTTTTT. Translating it yields CASSPVVGSTHGELFF.

This clonotype has ten or more counts. The rearrangement links TRBV19 to TRBJ2-1; D unresolved. Germline assignment: CDR1 LNHDA and CDR2 SQIVND (reference sequence). V was trimmed by 0 bases and J by 0 bases, leaving 9 bases between them. This CDR3 is 16 amino acids long. The DNA of the CDR3 is TGTGCCAGTAGTATAGATGGCGGACGCTCCTACAATGAGCAGTTCTTC. It encodes CASSIDGGRSYNEQFF. The whole variable domain, filled in from reference TRBV19 and TRBJ2-1, reads DGGITQSPKYLFRKEGQNVTLSCEQNLNHDAMYWYRQDPGQGLRLIYYSQIVNDFQKGDIAEGYSVSREKKESFPLTVTSAQKNPTAFYLCASSIDGGRSYNEQFFGPGTRLTVL.

This clonotype was observed at least ten times. Here the CDR3 reads CASSLAGLRNTGELFF. For the CDR3, the DNA is TGTGCCAGCAGCTTGGCGGGCCTTAGGAACACCGGGGAGCTGTTTTTT. The V gene is TRBV5-4, the J gene TRBJ2-2, with unresolved D. The germline V gene encodes CDR1 SGHNT and CDR2 YYREEE (reference sequence). The length of the CDR3 is 16 residues. With 0 bases removed from V and 1 base from J, the gap between germline ends came to 10 bases.

This clonotype was observed many times. This rearrangement joins TRBV28 to TRBJ1-2; D gene ambiguous. Germline loops: CDR1 MDHEN, CDR2 SYDVKM. V lost 3 bases and J lost 2, with 4 bases in between. The CDR3 spans 12 residues. This chain's CDR3 is CASSFPNYGYTF. In DNA, the CDR3 is TGTGCCAGCAGTTTCCCCAACTATGGCTACACCTTC.